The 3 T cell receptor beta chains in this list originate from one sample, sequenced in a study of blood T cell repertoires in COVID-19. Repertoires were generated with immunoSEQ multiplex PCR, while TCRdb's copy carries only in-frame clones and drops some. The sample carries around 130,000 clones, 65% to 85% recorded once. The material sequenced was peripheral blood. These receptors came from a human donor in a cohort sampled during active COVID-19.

The CDR3 DNA reads TGCGCCAGCCGGTTTTCCGCCGAGATAGCTTACGAGCAGTACTTC. Translating it yields CASRFSAEIAYEQYF. The chain combines TRBV10-2 with TRBJ2-7, with unresolved D. This CDR3 comprises 15 residues. V lost 8 bases and J lost 4, with 21 bases in between. The germline gives CDR1 WSHSY, CDR2 SAAADI.

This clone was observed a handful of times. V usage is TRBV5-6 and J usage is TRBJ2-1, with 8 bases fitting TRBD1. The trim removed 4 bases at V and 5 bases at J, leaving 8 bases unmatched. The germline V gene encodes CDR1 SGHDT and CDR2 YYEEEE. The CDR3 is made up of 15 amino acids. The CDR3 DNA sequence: TGTGCCAGCAGCCCCGGGACAGGAGGGAACAATGAGCAGTTCTTC. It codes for CASSPGTGGNNEQFF. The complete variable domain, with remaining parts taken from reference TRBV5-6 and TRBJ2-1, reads DAGVTQSPTHLIKTRGQQVTLRCSPKSGHDTVSWYQQALGQGPQFIFQYYEEEERQRGNFPDRFSGHQFPNYSSELNVNALLLGDSALYLCASSPGTGGNNEQFFGPGTRLTVL.

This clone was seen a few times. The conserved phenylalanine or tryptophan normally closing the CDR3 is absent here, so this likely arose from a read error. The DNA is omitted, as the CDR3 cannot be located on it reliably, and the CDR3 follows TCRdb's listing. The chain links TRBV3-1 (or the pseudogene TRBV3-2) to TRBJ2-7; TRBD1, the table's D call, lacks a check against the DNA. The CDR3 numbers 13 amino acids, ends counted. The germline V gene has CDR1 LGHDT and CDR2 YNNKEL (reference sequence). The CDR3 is CASSQDPGTGTFL.